This T cell receptor beta chain was recovered during a study of beta chain features in type 1 diabetes listed by TCRdb under 2018. For the wider study: Mean age, gender distribution, total cell number and subset yield were not different between patients and healthy donors. A total of 90 million to 120 million sorted cells were examined across all samples, and a strong correlation was observed between cell number per subset and RNA yield. In the study, TCRB repertoires of sorted circulating CD4+ T cell subsets from recently diagnosed type 1 diabetes patients were compared with those of matched healthy donors. Whereas all 28 donors provided naive and central memory subsets, regulatory and stem cell-like memory subsets were isolated from just 8 patients and about 8 healthy donors. General study outcomes and caveats: Fewer insertions and more nucleotide deletions at VDJ recombination sites were observed in patients with type 1 diabetes, implying thymic rearrangement abnormalities. Only small numbers of individuals were included in the HLA sub-analyses, which left unresolved whether HLA type had any influence on TCRB rearrangement. Sequencing cDNA rather than genomic DNA could over-represent highly expressing activated cells, although activation and CD3 levels did not differ between groups. Naive, central memory and regulatory TCRB repertoires appeared to be more alike among patients than among healthy donors. PCR might favor shorter templates, but patient and control samples were amplified and corrected together, so any skew would affect both groups equally. In all four CD4+ subsets, TCRB CDR3 length was moderately but significantly shorter in type 1 diabetes patients.

CDR1 and CDR2 (SQVTM, ANQGSEA) derive from the germline V gene. The CDR3 runs 15 amino acids, cysteine and phenylalanine included. Only the CDR3 part of the read is kept: 45 bases, read in frame from the first base. Here V drops 4 bases and J drops 4 bases, and the junction holds 4 bases not matched to any gene. In this sample, this clone turned up a few times. This receptor's antigen is unknown. Base qualities are not at hand, and no much larger clone is one base apart. A single peripheral blood draw of 95 to 150 mL on average was collected from each donor into heparinised tubes. Naive, central memory, regulatory and stem cell-like memory CD4+ T cells were sorted on a BD FACSAria II using a panel including CD45RO, CCR7, CD25, CD127, CD95 and CD27. Purity was above 98% for every sorted population. PBMCs were isolated immediately by Lymphoprep density gradient centrifugation and stained directly without culture. Samples were stained and sorted in pairs, with one healthy donor and one patient per experiment, so that batch effects were minimized.

The High Capacity cDNA Reverse Transcription Kit was used to reverse transcribe all of the isolated RNA, meaning that expressed TCRB transcripts were what got sequenced. Naive, central memory and regulatory T cell samples underwent deep immunoSEQ sequencing, averaging roughly 3.4 million total reads per sample. Sorted cells were lysed in RLT buffer, and RNA was extracted using DNase-treated RNeasy Micro or Mini kits according to cell number. To prevent cross-contamination, each cell subset was processed individually, whereas patient and healthy donor samples were processed jointly. TCRB sequences were amplified from cDNA with the immunoSEQ multiplex PCR, producing 87-bp fragments spanning the CDR3 region. The amplicons were sequenced using the Illumina HiSeq platform. The authors' pipeline ran thus. Synthetic template baselines were used to correct PCR bias computationally, reads within Hamming distance 2 were collapsed together, and singletons that could not be merged were discarded. By aligning reads against IMGT, V, D and J genes, CDR3 length, and insertions or deletions at six rearrangement sites were assigned. Within each subset, clonotype counts were normalized to sorted cell number, after which true diversity and Gini coefficients were computed with the tcR R package. The overlap coefficient, calculated on TCRB nucleotide sequences, was used to measure repertoire sharing. Out-of-frame TCRB sequences from naive cells were analyzed to stand in for the pre-selection repertoire. Here the immuneACCESS table is served through TCRdb, limited to in-frame sequences with V and J called. Missing clones are a known gap in these copies; in checked studies unresolved V genes cover under half, and the rest lacks a known reason. V and J calls and clone size are as listed in that table; D and trimming were resolved from the DNA. The sample yields a few hundred thousand clones; around 19% were counted once. About 0.045% of the sample is held by the ten biggest clonotypes.

The chain is encoded by TRBV29-1 joined to TRBJ2-2; the central 12 bases match TRBD2. The sequence was obtained from a woman under 30 in good health. Material for sequencing was naive CD4+ T cells from blood. The cell subset or site label for this specimen denotes: true naive CD4+ T cells. The CDR3: CSVGGLAGGTGELFF. The bases are TGCAGCGTTGGGGGACTAGCGGGTGGCACCGGGGAGCTGTTTTTT.